Listed below are T cell receptor beta chains from one sample, sequenced in a study of shared clonotypes between healthy human individuals. The assay was immunoSEQ multiplex PCR, and TCRdb's table has in-frame clones only and misses some. The sample carries some 480,000 clones, roughly 85% recorded once. The sequencing input was PBMCs. Every receptor here comes from a woman aged 35 to 49 in good health. Some clones in this sample may be carry-over from other donors' samples. Both conserved end residues are part of each CDR3. A D gene is named only where the DNA matches it firmly. Clone size is given for some rows only: seen once, a few or many times, or a class if the clone is expanded.

size | J | V | D | CDR3 | DNA
. | TRBJ2-5 | TRBV28 | . | CASSGSWETQYF | TGTGCCAGCAGCGGGAGCTGGGAGACCCAGTACTTC
. | TRBJ2-7 | TRBV23-1 | . | CASSHAHTGSPAYEQYF | TGCGCCAGCAGTCACGCCCACACAGGGTCTCCTGCCTACGAGCAGTACTTC
. | TRBJ2-5 | TRBV6-5 | . | CASNNGGRQETQYF | TGTGCCAGCAACAATGGGGGAAGGCAAGAGACCCAGTACTTC
. | TRBJ2-1 | TRBV29-1 | . | CSVGLAWVDNEQFF | TGCAGCGTCGGTCTAGCGTGGGTTGACAATGAGCAGTTCTTC
. | TRBJ2-5 | TRBV10-2 | . | CASSEFSSTWYQYF | TGCGCCAGCAGTGAGTTTTCGTCTACTTGGTACCAGTACTTC
few | TRBJ2-5 | TRBV7-6 | . | CASSRQGWETQYF | TGTGCCAGCAGCCGTCAGGGTTGGGAGACCCAGTACTTC
. | TRBJ2-4 | TRBV30 | . | CAWGEGGPGNIQYF | TGTGCCTGGGGCGAGGGGGGGCCGGGAAACATTCAGTACTTC
. | TRBJ2-5 | TRBV25-1 | . | CASSVPGEETQYF | TGTGCCAGCAGTGTGCCAGGAGAAGAGACCCAGTACTTC
. | TRBJ2-7 | TRBV14 | TRBD2 | CASSQGLAGGYEQYF | TGTGCCAGCAGCCAAGGACTAGCGGGAGGCTACGAGCAGTACTTC
once | TRBJ2-7 | TRBV27 | TRBD2 | CASRGLAGGEQYF | TGTGCCAGCAGGGGCCTAGCGGGAGGCGAGCAGTACTTC
. | TRBJ2-4 | TRBV15 | . | CATSRDLSYEAKNIQYF | TGTGCCACCAGCAGAGATCTTTCTTATGAGGCCAAAAACATTCAGTACTTC
. | TRBJ1-2 | TRBV4-1 | TRBD1 | CASRGGRDGYTF | TGCGCCAGCAGAGGGGGCAGGGATGGCTACACCTTC
. | TRBJ2-3 | TRBV11-2 | . | CASTPIRSTDTQYF | TGTGCCAGCACCCCGATTAGGTCCACAGATACGCAGTATTTT
. | TRBJ2-1 | TRBV27 | . | CASRFGRKTYNEQFF | TGTGCCAGCAGATTCGGACGGAAAACCTACAATGAGCAGTTCTTC
few | TRBJ1-1 | TRBV7-9 | . | CASRRTVYPEAFF | TGTGCCAGCAGAAGGACAGTCTACCCTGAAGCTTTCTTT
few | TRBJ2-1 | TRBV7-7 | TRBD2 | CASSLGEGPYNEQFF | TGTGCCAGCAGCTTAGGGGAGGGCCCCTACAATGAGCAGTTCTTC
. | TRBJ1-2 | TRBV28 | . | CASSLSYGYTF | TGTGCCAGCAGCCTTAGCTATGGCTACACCTTC
. | TRBJ2-7 | TRBV18 | TRBD1 | CASSLEGQGYEQYF | TGTGCCAGCTCACTAGAGGGACAGGGGTACGAGCAGTACTTC
. | TRBJ2-1 | TRBV5-4 | TRBD2 | CASSLGGLAGGNEQFF | TGTGCCAGCAGCTTGGGAGGCCTAGCGGGAGGCAATGAGCAGTTCTTC
. | TRBJ1-1 | TRBV6-4 | . | CASSDTGRGTEAFF | TGTGCCAGCAGTGATACAGGGAGAGGAACTGAAGCTTTCTTT
once | TRBJ2-3 | TRBV5-1 | TRBD2 | CASSLRLLAGSDTQYF | TGCGCCAGCAGCTTGAGGCTCCTAGCGGGATCGGATACGCAGTATTTT
. | TRBJ2-1 | TRBV4-2 | . | CASSPYIFSYNEQFF | TGTGCCAGCAGCCCATACATCTTCTCCTACAATGAGCAGTTCTTC
once | TRBJ2-1 | TRBV9 | . | CASSGGTGAFVNEQFF | TGTGCCAGCAGCGGAGGGACGGGGGCGTTTGTTAATGAGCAGTTCTTC
. | TRBJ1-1 | TRBV2 | TRBD1 | CASRPGQRGNTEAFF | TGTGCCAGCAGGCCGGGACAGCGGGGGAACACTGAAGCTTTCTTT
. | TRBJ2-7 | TRBV11-2 | TRBD2 | CASSLVLAGGNEQYF | TGTGCCAGCAGCTTGGTCCTAGCGGGAGGTAACGAGCAGTACTTC
. | TRBJ2-2 | TRBV19 | . | CATRIEDPNTGELFF | TGTGCCACTCGTATCGAGGATCCGAACACCGGGGAGCTGTTTTTT
. | TRBJ2-2 | TRBV4-3 | TRBD2 | CASSQDRGGGWTGELFF | TGCGCCAGCAGCCAAGATCGTGGGGGAGGGTGGACCGGGGAGCTGTTTTTT
. | TRBJ2-7 | TRBV19 | . | CASASGTQPYEQYF | TGTGCCAGTGCCTCCGGGACACAGCCCTACGAGCAGTACTTC
. | TRBJ1-1 | TRBV19 | TRBD1 | CASSNRDRLPNTEAFF | TGTGCCAGTAGTAACCGGGACAGGCTACCGAACACTGAAGCTTTCTTT
. | TRBJ1-4 | TRBV27 | . | CASSLYTNEKLFF | TGTGCCAGCAGTTTATATACTAATGAAAAACTGTTTTTT
. | TRBJ2-7 | TRBV28 | . | CASSSTGQPRDEQYF | TGTGCCAGCAGTTCCACTGGCCAGCCCCGGGACGAGCAGTACTTC
. | TRBJ1-2 | TRBV19 | TRBD1 | CASSLMDRGPYGYTF | TGTGCCAGTAGTCTAATGGACAGGGGACCCTATGGCTACACCTTC
. | TRBJ1-5 | TRBV10-3 | TRBD1 | CAIGTGAYSNQPQHF | TGTGCCATCGGGACAGGGGCCTATAGCAATCAGCCCCAGCATTTT
. | TRBJ2-5 | TRBV7-7 | . | CASSRWGEVQETQYF | TGTGCTAGCAGCAGATGGGGAGAGGTCCAAGAGACCCAGTACTTC
many | TRBJ1-2 | TRBV2 | TRBD1 | CASSNDRDGYTF | TGTGCCAGCAGTAACGACAGGGATGGCTACACCTTC
. | TRBJ2-3 | TRBV7-9 | TRBD2 | CASRRLAVTDTQYF | TGTGCCAGCCGACGACTAGCGGTCACAGATACGCAGTATTTT
few | TRBJ2-4 | TRBV5-6 | . | CASSFQGTKNIQYF | TGTGCCAGCAGCTTTCAGGGAACCAAAAACATTCAGTACTTC
many | TRBJ2-2 | TRBV30 | . | CATGNTGELFF | TGTGCCACAGGGAACACCGGGGAGCTGTTTTTT
. | TRBJ2-1 | TRBV28 | TRBD2 | CASNGRAMVFF | TGTGCCAGCAACGGGAGGGCCATGGTGTTCTTC
. | TRBJ1-5 | TRBV30 | . | CAWSAQWNQPQHF | TGTGCCTGGAGTGCTCAGTGGAATCAGCCCCAGCATTTT
. | TRBJ2-1 | TRBV28 | TRBD2 | CASSHFGLAVANEQFF | TGTGCCAGCAGTCACTTCGGACTAGCAGTCGCCAATGAGCAGTTCTTC
. | TRBJ2-2 | TRBV10-2 | . | CASREQGRTGELFF | TGCGCCAGCAGAGAACAGGGACGTACCGGGGAGCTGTTTTTT
once | TRBJ1-2 | TRBV30 | . | CAWSVRTNYGYTF | TGTGCCTGGAGTGTCAGGACTAACTATGGCTACACCTTC
. | TRBJ2-3 | TRBV6-6 | . | CASSPDWARTDTQYF | TGTGCCAGCAGTCCAGACTGGGCCCGCACAGATACGCAGTATTTT
few | TRBJ1-4 | TRBV5-3 | TRBD1 | CARSLRDRDEGKLFF | TGTGCCAGAAGCCTAAGGGACAGGGATGAAGGAAAACTGTTTTTT
. | TRBJ1-2 | TRBV6-5 | TRBD1 | CASSRGQNNNYGYTF | TGTGCCAGCAGCCGGGGACAGAACAATAACTATGGCTACACCTTC
. | TRBJ1-2 | TRBV10-2 | . | CASSPDLENYGYTF | TGCGCCAGCAGTCCGGACCTCGAAAACTATGGCTACACCTTC
. | TRBJ1-2 | TRBV4-3 | TRBD1 | CASSSQGGNYGYTF | TGCGCCAGCTCATCGCAGGGGGGTAACTATGGCTACACCTTC
. | TRBJ2-7 | TRBV28 | TRBD2 | CATGTSGFSYEQYF | TGTGCCACCGGGACTAGCGGGTTCTCCTACGAGCAGTACTTC
. | TRBJ2-3 | TRBV7-3 | . | CASSLQGSGSTDTQYF | TGTGCCAGCAGCTTGCAAGGAAGCGGGAGCACAGATACGCAGTATTTT
few | TRBJ2-7 | TRBV6-1 | TRBD1 | CASSEVTRDRVSYEQYF | TGTGCCAGCAGTGAAGTGACCCGGGACAGGGTATCCTACGAGCAGTACTTC
. | TRBJ2-7 | TRBV9 | TRBD2 | CASSVGGTLYEQYF | TGTGCCAGCAGCGTGGGAGGGACGCTCTACGAGCAGTACTTC
. | TRBJ2-7 | TRBV7-2 | TRBD2 | CASSPQPLAGVYEQYF | TGTGCCAGCAGCCCCCAGCCGCTAGCGGGAGTGTACGAGCAGTACTTC
. | TRBJ2-7 | TRBV4-3 | TRBD2 | CASSHRLAGLTEHYEQYF | TGCGCCAGCAGCCATCGGCTAGCGGGATTGACTGAACACTACGAGCAGTACTTC
. | TRBJ1-2 | TRBV7-3 | . | CASSSGPSSYGYTF | TGTGCCAGCAGCTCGGGACCGTCGAGCTATGGCTACACCTTC
once | TRBJ2-3 | TRBV7-6 | . | CASSLGAGVTDTQYF | TGTGCCAGCAGCTTAGGGGCAGGGGTCACAGATACGCAGTATTTT
. | TRBJ2-7 | TRBV9 | . | CASSRGAYEQYF | TGTGCCAGCAGCCGGGGCGCCTACGAGCAGTACTTC
many | TRBJ2-7 | TRBV5-1 | TRBD1 | CASSLAGTGGGEQYF | TGCGCCAGCAGCTTGGCCGGGACAGGAGGGGGCGAGCAGTACTTC
. | TRBJ1-3 | TRBV19 | . | CASTPRGGITGNTIYF | TGTGCCAGTACCCCCCGAGGGGGAATTACCGGAAACACCATATATTTT